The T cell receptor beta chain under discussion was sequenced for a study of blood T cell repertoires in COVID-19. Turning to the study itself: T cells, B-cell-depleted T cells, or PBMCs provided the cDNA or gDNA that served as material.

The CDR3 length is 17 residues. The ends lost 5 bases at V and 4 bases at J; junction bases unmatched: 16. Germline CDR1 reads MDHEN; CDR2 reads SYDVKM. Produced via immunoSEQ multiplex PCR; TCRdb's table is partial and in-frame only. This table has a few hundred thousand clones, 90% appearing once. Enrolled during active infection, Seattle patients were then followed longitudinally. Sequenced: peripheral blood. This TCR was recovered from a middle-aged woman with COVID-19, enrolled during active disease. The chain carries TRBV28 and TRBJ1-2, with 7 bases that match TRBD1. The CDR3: CASSPNLDRSKFYGYTF. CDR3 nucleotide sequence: TGTGCCAGCAGTCCTAACCTGGACAGGAGCAAGTTCTATGGCTACACCTTC.